These 6 T cell receptor beta chains were sequenced from one sample in a study of T-cell reconstitution after alpha-beta-depleted transplantation in children. Unique molecular identifiers were used in preparing the TCRbeta library. MiXCR, run by TCRdb on the PCR reads, gives a single entry per CDR3 protein. The sample includes fewer than 550,000 distinct CDR3 sequences, roughly 10% of them seen just once. Specimen: PBMCs, mostly from graft donor cells, collected 180 days after TCRalphabeta/CD19-depleted stem cell transplant. The receptors derive from a female patient aged 2-9 years who had a stem cell transplant for aplastic anemia, so the T cells may come from the graft donor.

CDR3 sequence reads: CASSLGGGYTEAFF. The CDR3 DNA sequence: TGTGCCAGCAGCTTAGGAGGGGGGTACACTGAAGCTTTCTTT. The rearrangement links TRBV11-2 to TRBJ1-1; possibly TRBD1 for D (6 bases). The CDR3 is 14 residues long. Germline V lookup: CDR1 SGHAT, CDR2 FQNNGV. Trimming pared 1 base from V and 3 bases from J, leaving 9 bases between.

This clonotype was observed a few times. For the CDR3, the DNA is TGTGCCAGCAGCTTTGCCACAGATACGCAGTATTTT. This sequence encodes CASSFATDTQYF. This sequence joins TRBV7-9 and TRBJ2-3; D is undetermined. Germline CDR1 reads SEHNR; CDR2 reads FQNEAQ (reference sequence). The CDR3 loop spans 12 amino acids. V lost 3 bases to trimming and J lost 2 bases, with 3 bases between them.

The J gene is TRBJ2-1, the V gene TRBV3-1, with D maybe TRBD1 (5 bases). Per germline, CDR1 LGHDT and CDR2 YNNKEL (reference sequence). The CDR3 length is 16 residues. V was shortened by 4 bases and J by 9 bases, with 22 bases between the two germline ends. The CDR3 DNA is TGTGCCAGCAGCCCCTTGCAGGGCCCCAAGGGTGCTGAGCAGTTCTTC. The encoded protein is CASSPLQGPKGAEQFF.

The gene calls are TRBV6-1 and TRBJ1-3, with a weak D call TRBD1 (6 bases). The CDR3 totals 16 residues. Germline CDR1 is MNHNS and CDR2 is SASEGT. V gave up 6 bases and J gave up 3 bases, with 18 bases separating them. CDR3 sequence (DNA): TGTGCCAGCAGATCCCTGGGGAGGGGGGGTGGAAACACCATATATTTT. It is translated as CASRSLGRGGGNTIYF.

In its sample, this clonotype was seen many times. The chain recombines TRBV5-1 with TRBJ1-1, with D unresolved. The CDR3 loop spans 14 amino acids. V was cut by 3 bases and J by 0 bases, with 9 bases left in between. The germline CDR1 and CDR2 sequences are SGHRS and YFSETQ. In nucleotides, the CDR3 is TGCGCCAGCAGCTCCGGGGAGCTGAACACTGAAGCTTTCTTT. As protein: CASSSGELNTEAFF.

The V and J genes are TRBV12-3 or TRBV12-4 and TRBJ2-1, with 10 bases lining up with TRBD2. The CDR3 sequence is 15 residues long. After removal of 5 bases from V and 5 bases from J, the junction contained 6 bases not matched to a gene. CDR3: CASSRPSGRNNEQFF. The CDR3 nucleotides are TGTGCCAGCAGTCGTCCTAGCGGGAGAAACAATGAGCAGTTCTTC.